Below, 18 T cell receptor beta chains from the same sample are listed, as sequenced in a study of cytomegalovirus exposure and HLA in healthy donors. With 60 Vbeta and 13 Jbeta primers, the PCR was carried out. This table comes from immunoSEQ multiplex PCR, and its TCRdb copy is limited to in-frame clones, with some not included. The sample lists 95,000 to 100,000 clones; 65% to 80% were seen once. Source material: PBMCs. The receptors were gathered from a middle-aged woman in good health and CMV-seronegative.

This clone showed up just once. CDR3 residues: CASSERTGRQETQYF. CDR3 DNA: TGTGCCAGCAGCGAGAGGACAGGCCGCCAAGAGACCCAGTACTTC. The rearrangement links TRBV11-3 to TRBJ2-5; TRBD1 matches 7 bases. The germline gives CDR1 SGHNT, CDR2 YENEEA. V gave up 5 bases and J gave up 1 base; unmatched junction bases: 7. The CDR3 is 15 residues long. Filled out from reference TRBV11-3 and TRBJ2-5, the complete variable domain reads EAGVVQSPRYKIIEKKQPVAFWCNPISGHNTLYWYLQNLGQGPELLIRYENEEAVDDSQLPKDRFSAERLKGVDSTLKIQPAELGDSAVYLCASSERTGRQETQYFGPGTRLLVL.

This chain links TRBV7-2 with TRBJ2-3; 13 bases map to TRBD2. V trimming: 6 bases; J trimming: 4 bases; junction bases outside the gene matches: 10. Germline CDR1 and CDR2: SGHTA and FQGNSA. This CDR3 is 17 amino acids long. The CDR3, as DNA: TGTGCCAGCAGTTATCCACTGGGACTAGCGGGACCAGATACGCAGTATTTT. This codes for CASSYPLGLAGPDTQYF.

The chain links TRBV9 to TRBJ2-7, with TRBD2 matching 8 bases. Germline V gene lookup returns CDR1 SGDLS and CDR2 YYNGEE. J gave up 0 bases and V 2 bases, and 4 bases lay outside the gene matches. This CDR3 has 15 residues. The CDR3 spells CASSVGGEGSYEQYF. The DNA of the CDR3 is TGTGCCAGCAGCGTCGGGGGGGAGGGCTCCTACGAGCAGTACTTC. Variable domain in full (rest from reference TRBV9 and TRBJ2-7): DSGVTQTPKHLITATGQRVTLRCSPRSGDLSVYWYQQSLDQGLQFLIQYYNGEERAKGNILERFSAQQFPDLHSELNLSSLELGDSALYFCASSVGGEGSYEQYFGPGTRLTVT.

The chain uses TRBV4-1 and TRBJ2-7; 8 nucleotides agree with TRBD1. The CDR3 extends over 13 amino acids. Germline assignment: CDR1 MGHRA and CDR2 YSYEKL. V was clipped by 4 bases and J by 4 bases; unmatched bases: 3. The CDR3 loop reads CASSPGQAYEQYF. Here the CDR3 DNA reads TGCGCCAGCAGCCCGGGACAGGCGTACGAGCAGTACTTC.

V gene TRBV7-9 combines with J gene TRBJ1-2; D ambiguous. CDR1 is SEHNR, CDR2 FQNEAQ, per germline (reference sequence). CDR3 length: 16 residues. Between the trimmed V and J ends, which lost 4 bases and 2 bases, there was a span of 17 bases. The CDR3 sequence is CASSYLPIEENYGYTF. The CDR3 DNA sequence: TGTGCCAGCAGCTACTTACCAATCGAGGAGAACTATGGCTACACCTTC.

This chain links TRBV2 with TRBJ2-7; TRBD2 matches 9 bases. CDR3 length equals 14 residues. Trimming removed 6 bases from V and 0 bases from J; junction bases left unmatched: 3. The V gene's germline CDR1 is SNHLY and CDR2 FYNNEI. Here the CDR3 reads CASRLSGSSYEQYF. For the CDR3, the DNA is TGTGCCAGCAGGCTTAGCGGGAGCTCCTACGAGCAGTACTTC.

The chain carries TRBV7-8 and TRBJ2-1, with 9 bases aligning to TRBD2. The CDR3 spans 16 residues. The J segment lost 7 bases and the V segment lost 5 bases, leaving 12 bases of the junction unmatched. Germline loops: CDR1 SGHVS, CDR2 FQNEAQ. CDR3 sequence (DNA): TGTGCCAGCAGCCCGAGCTTAGCGGGAGTGTGGAATGAGCAGTTCTTC. This encodes CASSPSLAGVWNEQFF.

Only one count was recorded for this clone. The CDR3 region has the DNA TGTGCCAGCAGCTTCCTCGCTGGAAACACCATATATTTT. This gives the protein CASSFLAGNTIYF. The rearrangement joins TRBV7-8 to TRBJ1-3; D is uncertain. V gave up 3 bases and J gave up 2 bases, with 5 bases separating them. The CDR3 runs 13 residues. CDR1 SGHVS and CDR2 FQNEAQ come from the germline V gene.

This clone was seen a few times. The chain has TRBV7-6 and TRBJ2-5, with D tentatively TRBD2 (6 bases). V was shortened by 5 bases and J by 4 bases, with 17 bases between the two germline ends. The CDR3 is made up of 15 amino acids. The germline V gene has CDR1 SGHVS and CDR2 FNYEAQ. The CDR3 coding sequence is TGTGCCAGCAGCGTTCGGGCCCAGGGAGGAGAGACCCAGTACTTC. Its protein product is CASSVRAQGGETQYF.

The genes are TRBV28 and TRBJ2-7; 15 nucleotides match TRBD2. The V segment lost 3 bases and the J segment 4 bases; nucleotides outside the gene matches: 10. The CDR3 runs 18 residues. Looked up from germline, CDR1 is MDHEN and CDR2 is SYDVKM. CDR3 coding DNA: TGTGCCAGCAGTTTGCGCGGACTAGCGGGAGGGCCGGCGTACGAGCAGTACTTC. Its translation: CASSLRGLAGGPAYEQYF.

J is TRBJ1-1 and V is TRBV7-6; D remains ambiguous. Trimming took off 2 bases at V and 6 bases at J, with 13 bases between the two ends. Per the germline V gene, CDR1 is SGHVS and CDR2 is FNYEAQ. CDR3 length: 14 amino acids. The CDR3 spells CASSLRRGMAEAFF. The CDR3 nucleotides are TGTGCCAGCAGCTTAAGACGGGGAATGGCTGAAGCTTTCTTT.

The V call is TRBV2, the J call TRBJ2-5; possibly TRBD2 for D (6 bases). The last part of the DNA fits TRBJ2-7 better; the J call may be wrong. Per germline, CDR1 SNHLY and CDR2 FYNNEI. The CDR3 covers 14 residues. CDR3 sequence (DNA): TGTGCCAGCAGGGGGGGTCCGAACTCCTACGAGCAGTACTTC. Its protein is CASRGGPNSYEQYF.

The gene calls are TRBV7-2 and TRBJ1-1; D may be TRBD1 (6 bases). The CDR3 is 12 residues long. Trimming removed 2 bases at V and 6 bases at J, with 7 bases between. Germline V gene lookup returns CDR1 SGHTA and CDR2 FQGNSA. This CDR3 is CASSLRTAEAFF. CDR3 sequence (DNA): TGTGCCAGCAGCTTACGGACAGCTGAAGCTTTCTTT.

J is TRBJ2-5 and V is TRBV7-6; the D gene is possibly TRBD2 (5 bases). Germline V gives CDR1 SGHVS, CDR2 FNYEAQ. The CDR3 is made up of 15 amino acids. V lost 2 bases and J lost 4, with 14 bases in between. CDR3 residues: CASSLRQRSSETQYF. The CDR3 nucleotides read TGTGCCAGCAGCTTAAGGCAGCGGTCCTCAGAGACCCAGTACTTC.

The chain employs TRBV5-1 and TRBJ2-1; 9 bases line up with TRBD1. Germline V gene lookup returns CDR1 SGHRS and CDR2 YFSETQ. The length of the CDR3 is 15 residues. J lost 1 base, V lost 4 bases, and 3 bases had no gene match. CDR3: CASSPGTGSYNEQFF. In DNA form, the CDR3 reads TGCGCCAGCAGCCCCGGGACAGGGTCCTACAATGAGCAGTTCTTC.

V and J are TRBV7-2 and TRBJ2-3; 8 nucleotides agree with TRBD2. The CDR3 runs 15 residues. Trimming took 3 bases from V and 2 from J; bases not matched to a gene: 4. Germline V gives CDR1 SGHTA, CDR2 FQGNSA. As DNA, the CDR3 is TGTGCCAGCAGCTTTTTAGCGGGACTCACAGATACGCAGTATTTT. Translated, it gives CASSFLAGLTDTQYF. Based on the CDR3 plus reference TRBV7-2 and TRBJ2-3, the full variable domain is GAGVSQSPSNKVTEKGKDVELRCDPISGHTALYWYRQSLGQGLEFLIYFQGNSAPDKSGLPSDRFSAERTGGSVSTLTIQRTQQEDSAVYLCASSFLAGLTDTQYFGPGTRLTVL.

V is TRBV10-3 and J is TRBJ2-3; TRBD2 matches at 12 bases. CDR1 and CDR2 (germline): ENHRY, SYGVKD. The trim removed 7 bases at V and 4 bases at J, leaving 21 bases unmatched. The CDR3 is 20 amino acids. As DNA, the CDR3 is TGTGCCATCACAAGAGCCCTAGCGGGGGGGCAAGGTGGTAGTTCAGATACGCAGTATTTT. Translation gives CAITRALAGGQGGSSDTQYF.

As for this clone: Additional DNA sequences in this sample encode the identical CDR3. This chain links TRBV7-9 with TRBJ2-1; D remains unclear. V lost 1 base and J lost 4, with 5 bases in between. Germline V gene lookup returns CDR1 SEHNR and CDR2 FQNEAQ (reference sequence). CDR3 length: 13 residues. The DNA of the CDR3 is TGTGCCAGCAGCTTAGGCCAGTACAATGAGCAGTTCTTC. Its translation is CASSLGQYNEQFF.